This passage covers 8 T cell receptor beta chains from one sample sequenced in a study of identifying expanded T cells in peripheral blood. Only in-frame clones appear in the TCRdb table, and some are missing; sequencing was by immunoSEQ multiplex PCR. The data show 100,000 or so clones, with roughly 88% seen just once and roughly 14% held by the top ten. Input material: blood. The receptors originated from a person aged 18 to 70 in good health.

The chain uses TRBV29-1 and TRBJ2-7, with unresolved D. Germline assignment: CDR1 SQVTM and CDR2 ANQGSEA. V lost 4 bases and J 0 bases, leaving 13 bases between the germline ends. There are 14 residues in the CDR3. CDR3 sequence (DNA): TGCAGCGTTGTGGACGGACGAAACTCCTACGAGCAGTACTTC. Residues: CSVVDGRNSYEQYF.

CDR3 protein: CASSPNPGQGSEKLFF. In nucleotides, the CDR3 is TGTGCCAGCTCCCCTAATCCGGGACAGGGGTCAGAAAAACTGTTTTTT. This chain connects TRBV18 to TRBJ1-4, with 10 bases aligning to TRBD1. CDR3 length equals 16 residues. V lost 6 bases and J lost 8; bases outside the gene matches: 12. Looked up from germline, CDR1 is KGHSH and CDR2 is LQKENI.

The CDR3 sequence: CASSQETVSEQYF. DNA for the CDR3: TGTGCCAGCAGCCAAGAGACCGTGTCCGAGCAGTACTTC. V is TRBV4-2 and J is TRBJ2-7; D not resolved. Germline loops: CDR1 LGHNA, CDR2 YNFKEQ. V was trimmed by 0 bases and J by 6 bases, leaving 9 bases between them. This CDR3 is 13 amino acids long.

The rearrangement uses TRBV6-5 and TRBJ2-2, with TRBD1 identical over 10 bases. The CDR3 extends over 14 amino acids. The V gene's germline CDR1 is MNHEY and CDR2 SVGAGI. The V gene end was trimmed by 7 bases and the J gene end by 4 bases; junction bases not matched to a gene: 3. The CDR3 loop is CASNRDRGTGELFF. The CDR3 coding sequence is TGTGCCAGCAACCGGGACAGGGGCACCGGGGAGCTGTTTTTT.

The V call is TRBV19, the J call TRBJ2-1; D possibly corresponds to TRBD2 (5 bases). Germline CDR1 LNHDA, CDR2 SQIVND (reference sequence). The germline V and J ends were trimmed by 6 bases and 6 bases, with 9 bases remaining between them. The CDR3 length is 12 residues. In nucleotides, the CDR3 is TGTGCCAGTAGGACTGGAGGCAATGAGCAGTTCTTC. Amino acids: CASRTGGNEQFF.

The chain employs TRBV19 and TRBJ2-7, with TRBD1 matching over 9 bases. CDR3 length: 14 amino acids. Germline CDR1 reads LNHDA; CDR2 reads SQIVND (reference sequence). The V gene end was trimmed by 9 bases and the J gene end by 6 bases; junction bases not matched to a gene: 12. The CDR3 coding sequence is TGTGCCAGCTCGGTCGACAGGGGGAGCGGCGAGCAGTACTTC. This encodes CASSVDRGSGEQYF.

The J gene is TRBJ1-3, the V gene TRBV2; 7 bases match TRBD1. With V trimmed by 4 bases and J by 2 bases, 8 bases remained unmatched. The CDR3 contains 16 residues. CDR1 and CDR2 (germline): SNHLY, FYNNEI. CDR3 residues: CASSVGGGAAGNTIYF. As DNA, the CDR3 is TGTGCCAGCAGTGTTGGAGGGGGCGCAGCTGGAAACACCATATATTTT.

The V and J genes are TRBV5-1 and TRBJ2-7, with D perhaps assigned TRBD1 or TRBD2 (5 bases each). This CDR3 spans 13 amino acids. Germline-derived CDR1 and CDR2 are SGHRS and YFSETQ. The V gene lost 0 bases and the J gene lost 4 bases, with 8 bases spanning the gap. The CDR3 spells CASSLAREYEQYF. Here the CDR3 DNA reads TGCGCCAGCAGCTTGGCCAGGGAGTACGAGCAGTACTTC.